This section outlines one T cell receptor beta chain sequence together with its context. This clonotype was seen many times. Its antigen remains undetermined. Base qualities are not provided; no much larger clone lies one nucleotide away. The sample's time point, from its label and the paper: newly diagnosed GD, antithyroid drugs for less than 3 months. For both TCR sequencing and RNA sequencing, RNA was extracted from PBMCs using TRIzol. Graves' disease was diagnosed according to American Thyroid Association guidelines. Recruitment of patients was carried out at an endocrinology department in Xi'an, China. From each patient, approximately 10 milliliters of peripheral blood was collected into an EDTA anticoagulant tube. Ficoll Paque Plus density gradient separation was used to isolate PBMCs, and no further T cell sorting was done. An Agilent 2100 Bioanalyzer and agarose gel were used to check RNA quality, while a NanoDrop 2000 measured RNA concentration.

Libraries were made using multiplex PCR. TCRdb records Illumina HiSeq 4000 as the sequencer. TCR beta libraries were built with iRepertoire HTBI primers and Arm-PCR amplification of CDR3 regions. PCR products were gel purified before sequencing. For the original study's pipeline: Gene usage analysis of CDR3 amino acid clonotypes used the 55 to 65 TRBV and around 13 TRBJ segments found across samples. COPE and FqMerger were used to merge filtered high-quality paired reads into contigs. BLAST was used to align contigs to IMGT TRBV, TRBD and TRBJ reference genes, with CDR3 defined following IMGT. Any clonotype with a frequency above 0.1% was classified as a highly expanded clone. Shannon entropy served as the measure of repertoire diversity, while the Gini coefficient captured V-J evenness. A clonotype was considered public if more than one individual shared it. The public reads were quality trimmed at Q25 with fastp and then assembled into clones with MiXCR by TCRdb, keeping productive beta chains. CDR3 protein duplicates are merged, each entry listing the most common genes and DNA. The V and J calls were determined by TCRdb, not by the authors. For this sample there are 350,000 to 500,000 distinct CDR3 sequences; around 15% appear just once. The leading ten clones occupy about a quarter of the sample.

The data belong to a study of regulatory T cells in long-lasting Graves disease (dated by TCRdb to the early 2020s). For context, the study as a whole: Antithyroid drugs had been taken for less than 3 months by newly diagnosed Graves' disease patients. The study was conducted in China and was registered as a clinical trial. This study used TCR sequencing and RNA sequencing of peripheral blood to compare persistent Graves' disease patients against newly diagnosed Graves' disease patients. TCR sequencing covered approximately 13 persistent and about 20 newly diagnosed Graves' disease patients, 33 samples in total. Findings and caveats that apply to the study as a whole: Peripheral blood alone was examined, since thyroid tissue, which constituted the primary lesion, could not be accessed. Preferential use of TRBV28, TRBJ1-2 and TRBJ2-5 was observed in persistent disease, whereas TRBV20-1 and TRBJ2-1 were favored in newly diagnosed disease. Persistent Graves' disease patients showed lower TCR Shannon entropy and fewer highly expanded clones than newly diagnosed patients, suggesting clonal expansion. The authors acknowledged the small sample size as a limitation that may reduce accuracy. A larger number of public clonotypes was shared among persistent patients (more than 2,500) than among newly diagnosed patients (around 970). Sequencing and analysis were restricted to the TCR beta chain.

From cysteine to phenylalanine, the CDR3 is 16 amino acids long. Only the CDR3 DNA stays, 48 bases, in frame from base 1. The trim is 0 bases for V and 3 bases for J, with a gap of 17 bases between the germline ends. CDR1 DFQATT and CDR2 SNEGSKA are derived from the germline V gene (reference sequence). This sample was also put to use in a study of T cells in Graves' hyperthyroidism and ophthalmopathy. As noted in the second study: Stable Graves' hyperthyroidism was defined as the absence of progression to ophthalmopathy over 18 months of follow-up. Hyperthyroidism patients were newly diagnosed, with disease duration under 2 months, and aged 18 to 65 years. Any patient with an uncontrolled infection, another autoimmune disease, pregnancy or lactation was excluded. Diagnoses were established on the basis of clinical symptoms, serum thyroxine and TRAb, thyroid ultrasound, and orbital computed tomography. The TCR CDR3 was subjected to a first round of RT-PCR using the HTBI primer set and the Qiagen OneStep RT-PCR kit. Most expanded thyroid clonotypes (frequency above 0.001) were also detected in blood, a finding suggesting that blood repertoires may reflect thyroid immune responses. A 13 V-J signature model separated ophthalmopathy from stable hyperthyroidism, with roughly 88% sensitivity and about 81% specificity in cross-validation and 80%/75% in testing. During validation, the model predicted progression to ophthalmopathy a median of around 7 months ahead of onset, with around 71% sensitivity and 72.22% specificity. A discovery cohort of about 96 patients, roughly 45 with Graves' ophthalmopathy and approximately 55 with stable Graves' hyperthyroidism, was used to find distinguishing TCR V-J signatures. Prospective prediction of ophthalmopathy was tested in an independent validation cohort consisting of roughly 20 hyperthyroidism patients and around 17 patients who later progressed to ophthalmopathy. For training and testing, the roughly 93 patients in the discovery cohort were randomly divided in a 7:3 ratio. In addition, the study compared T-cell repertoires in thyroid tissue and in blood from several Graves' hyperthyroidism patients. Once sampling was done, hyperthyroidism patients were given methimazole at a starting dose of 30 mg daily, whereas ophthalmopathy patients were given high-dose intravenous methylprednisolone. Libraries were constructed in a second round of multiplex PCR, after which size selection and purification were carried out. Sequencing of the libraries was done on an Illumina HiSeq2000 using paired-end 100 bp reads. SOAPnuke was used to process the raw data, with reads discarded if the reads contained adapters or uncalled bases, had a mean Phred below 15, or lacked an exact constant-primer or identifier match. COPE v1.2.5 was used to merge high-quality paired reads, and clonotypes were defined as unique nucleotide sequences. Clonotypes were aligned to IMGT TRBV, TRBD and TRBJ reference segments using MiTCR v1.1. Analysis was restricted to V-J combinations with a frequency above 0.0001, which covered approximately 99% of repertoires. The TCS score was defined as the ratio of F50 (clonal expansion) to E x V (chaos), calculated using BLOSUM62-based TCRdist between CDR3 peptides within each V-J. Welch's t-statistics and random forest reduced 514 V-J features to 13, which were used in a naive Bayes classifier (R e1071). Sample size was not statistically predetermined, and investigators were not blinded to group allocation. According to the paper, TCR Vbeta CDR3 sequencing was carried out on 135 peripheral blood samples, which came from fewer than 50 ophthalmopathy, around 74 hyperthyroidism and roughly 17 progressor patients.

This TCR derives from a woman aged 18-30 years with Graves disease. Donor details come from another sample of the same person, matched by shared clones. Sequencing was performed on peripheral blood mononuclear cells (PBMCs), taken at new diagnosis, from a patient treated with antithyroid drugs. The chain is made from TRBV20-1 and TRBJ2-5; the D gene could be either TRBD1 or TRBD2, each agreeing at 5 bases. The CDR3 here reads CSARDPRAWGKETQYF. The DNA sequence is as follows: TGCAGTGCTAGAGATCCGCGGGCGTGGGGGAAAGAGACCCAGTACTTC.